Listed below are T cell receptor beta chains from one sample, sequenced in a study of blood T cell repertoires in COVID-19. Only in-frame clones appear in the TCRdb table, and some are missing; sequencing was by immunoSEQ multiplex PCR. The repertoire has roughly 100,000 clones, approximately 82% of them found once; the top ten carry 15%. The sequenced sample was peripheral blood. The receptors originated from a woman older than 75 with acute or convalescent COVID-19. CDR3s include the opening cysteine and the closing phenylalanine or tryptophan. D genes are given only for firm matches. Rows give clone size only sometimes, using once, few, many, or a class for an expanded clone.

cdr3_aa cdr3_nt j_call clone_size v_call d_call
CASSRGNEKLFF TGTGCCAGCAGTAGGGGGAATGAAAAACTGTTTTTT TRBJ1-4 - TRBV28 -
CASSQTGLRSYNEQFF TGCGCCAGCAGCCAGACGGGACTTAGATCCTACAATGAGCAGTTCTTC TRBJ2-1 few TRBV4-3 -
CASSEKWDSYGYTF TGTGCCAGCAGTGAAAAATGGGACAGCTATGGCTACACCTTC TRBJ1-2 - TRBV2 TRBD1
CASSASNPRGGIVGYTF TGTGCCAGCAGTGCCTCGAACCCGCGGGGTGGGATTGTAGGCTACACCTTC TRBJ1-2 - TRBV2 -
CATSSSPTVQETQYF TGTGCCACCAGTTCTTCCCCGACAGTACAAGAGACCCAGTACTTC TRBJ2-5 - TRBV24-1 -
CASSLGGGMAQETQYF TGTGCCAGCAGCTTGGGGGGCGGGATGGCTCAAGAGACCCAGTACTTC TRBJ2-5 - TRBV5-4 -
CASSSGQGYGYTF TGTGCCAGCAGTTCGGGACAGGGATATGGCTACACCTTC TRBJ1-2 once TRBV6-1 TRBD1
CASSLGQGTYNEQFF TGTGCCAGCAGTTTAGGACAGGGCACCTACAATGAGCAGTTCTTC TRBJ2-1 - TRBV28 TRBD1
CASSKDRDWSGNTIYF TGTGCCAGCAGCAAAGACAGGGATTGGTCTGGAAACACCATATATTTT TRBJ1-3 few TRBV21-1 -
CASSSSGSGNTIYF TGCGCCAGCAGCTCCAGCGGATCTGGAAACACCATATATTTT TRBJ1-3 - TRBV5-1 -
CASSLRAQGIDGYTF TGTGCCAGCAGCTTGCGTGCCCAGGGTATTGATGGCTACACCTTC TRBJ1-2 - TRBV5-4 -
CAWSSLYNEQFF TGTGCCTGGAGCAGTCTTTACAATGAGCAGTTCTTC TRBJ2-1 - TRBV30 -
CASSGMDRGLDEQFF TGTGCCAGCAGTGGAATGGACAGGGGGTTGGATGAGCAGTTCTTC TRBJ2-1 many TRBV25-1 TRBD1
CASSLSGTALREKLFF TGTGCCAGCAGTTTATCGGGGACAGCCCTTCGGGAAAAACTGTTTTTT TRBJ1-4 - TRBV28 TRBD1
CASSLPGGRGRDSEAFF TGTGCCAGCAGCCTTCCAGGGGGAAGGGGGCGTGATTCTGAAGCTTTCTTT TRBJ1-1 - TRBV5-4 TRBD1
CATGGSHGNYGYTF TGTGCCACTGGAGGGAGTCATGGTAACTATGGCTACACCTTC TRBJ1-2 - TRBV3-1/TRBV3-2 -
CASSLGQVVRETQYF TGCGCCAGCAGCCTGGGACAGGTGGTGAGAGAGACCCAGTACTTC TRBJ2-5 - TRBV5-1 TRBD1
CARPSGTENKGGETQYF TGTGCCAGACCGTCCGGGACGGAAAATAAAGGGGGAGAGACCCAGTACTTC TRBJ2-5 - TRBV7-9 -
CASSTWGQQETQYF TGTGCCAGCAGTACTTGGGGGCAACAAGAGACCCAGTACTTC TRBJ2-5 - TRBV6-5 -
CASRVGGNIEKLFF TGCGCCAGCAGGGTAGGCGGCAATATAGAAAAACTGTTTTTT TRBJ1-4 - TRBV5-1 -
CSGALGSGGDTQYF TGCAGCGGCGCACTCGGGAGCGGGGGAGATACGCAGTATTTT TRBJ2-3 - TRBV29-1 TRBD2
CASSQGQGAISGTEAFF TGTGCCAGCAGCCAAGGACAGGGGGCGATTTCAGGCACTGAAGCTTTCTTT TRBJ1-1 - TRBV3-1/TRBV3-2 TRBD1
CASSLEASTGELFF TGCGCCAGCAGCTTGGAAGCTTCTACCGGGGAGCTGTTTTTT TRBJ2-2 once TRBV5-1 -
CASKWTSGSSYEQYF TGTGCCAGCAAGTGGACTAGCGGGAGTTCGTACGAGCAGTACTTC TRBJ2-7 - TRBV2 TRBD2
CASSLGRLAGASDTQYF TGTGCCAGCAGCTTAGGACGCTTGGCGGGAGCTTCAGATACGCAGTATTTT TRBJ2-3 - TRBV11-3 TRBD2
CASSRTGVIVGYTF TGTGCCAGCAGCAGGACAGGGGTAATTGTGGGCTACACCTTC TRBJ1-2 - TRBV9 TRBD1
CASSLGQGNNEQFF TGTGCCAGCAGCCTCGGACAGGGCAACAATGAGCAGTTCTTC TRBJ2-1 - TRBV11-3 TRBD1